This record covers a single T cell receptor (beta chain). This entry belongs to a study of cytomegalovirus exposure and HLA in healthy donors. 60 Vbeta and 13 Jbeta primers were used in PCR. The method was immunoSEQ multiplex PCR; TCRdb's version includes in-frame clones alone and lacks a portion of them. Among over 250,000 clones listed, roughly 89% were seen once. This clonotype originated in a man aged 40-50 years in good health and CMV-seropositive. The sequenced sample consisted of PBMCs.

The CDR3 region is CASSSRGPSGTNSYEQYF. The CDR3 DNA sequence: TGTGCCAGCTCATCCCGGGGACCTTCCGGGACTAACTCCTACGAGCAGTACTTC. The V gene is TRBV18, the J gene TRBJ2-7; 7 positions match TRBD2. J gave up 0 bases and V 5 bases, and 16 bases lay outside the gene matches. The CDR3 is 18 amino acids. The V gene's germline CDR1 is KGHSH and CDR2 LQKENI.